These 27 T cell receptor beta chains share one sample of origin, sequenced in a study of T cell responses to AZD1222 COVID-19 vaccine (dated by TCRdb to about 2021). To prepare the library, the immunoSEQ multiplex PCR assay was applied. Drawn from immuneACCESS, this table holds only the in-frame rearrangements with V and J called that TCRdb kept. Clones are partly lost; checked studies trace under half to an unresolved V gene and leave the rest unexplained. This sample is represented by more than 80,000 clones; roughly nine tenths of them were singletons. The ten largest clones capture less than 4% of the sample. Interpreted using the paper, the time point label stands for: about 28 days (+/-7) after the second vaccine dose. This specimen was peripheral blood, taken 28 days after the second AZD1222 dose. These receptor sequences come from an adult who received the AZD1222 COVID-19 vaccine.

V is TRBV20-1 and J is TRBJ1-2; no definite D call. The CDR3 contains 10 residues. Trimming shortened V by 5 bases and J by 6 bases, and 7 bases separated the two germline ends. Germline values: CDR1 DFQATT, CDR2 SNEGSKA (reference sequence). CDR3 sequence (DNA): TGCAGTGCTTGGGAAGATGGCTACACCTTC. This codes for CSAWEDGYTF.

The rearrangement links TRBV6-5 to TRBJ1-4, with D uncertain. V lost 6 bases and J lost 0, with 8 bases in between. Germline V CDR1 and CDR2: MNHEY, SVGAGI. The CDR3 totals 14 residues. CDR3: CASRPGATNEKLFF. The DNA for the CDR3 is TGTGCCAGCAGACCGGGTGCAACTAATGAAAAACTGTTTTTT.

The CDR3 here is CASSQGGSRDRTYEQYF. The CDR3 nucleotides read TGTGCCAGCAGCCAAGGTGGATCCCGGGACAGAACTTATGAGCAGTACTTC. The chain recombines TRBV4-2 with TRBJ2-7; 7 bases match TRBD1. The germline CDR1 and CDR2 sequences are LGHNA and YNFKEQ. Losses at the gene ends were 1 base for V and 7 bases for J; bases not matched to a gene: 16. This CDR3 region has 17 residues.

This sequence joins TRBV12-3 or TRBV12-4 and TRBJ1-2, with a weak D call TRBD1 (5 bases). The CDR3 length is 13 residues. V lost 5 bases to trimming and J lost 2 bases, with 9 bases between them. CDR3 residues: CASSVGHNYGYTF. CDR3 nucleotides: TGTGCCAGCAGTGTAGGACACAACTATGGCTACACCTTC.

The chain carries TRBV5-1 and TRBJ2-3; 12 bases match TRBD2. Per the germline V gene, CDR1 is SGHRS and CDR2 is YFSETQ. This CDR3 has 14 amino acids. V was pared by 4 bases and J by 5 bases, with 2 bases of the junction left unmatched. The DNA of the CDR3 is TGCGCCAGCAGCCTAGCGGGGGGGAAAGATACGCAGTATTTT. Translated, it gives CASSLAGGKDTQYF.

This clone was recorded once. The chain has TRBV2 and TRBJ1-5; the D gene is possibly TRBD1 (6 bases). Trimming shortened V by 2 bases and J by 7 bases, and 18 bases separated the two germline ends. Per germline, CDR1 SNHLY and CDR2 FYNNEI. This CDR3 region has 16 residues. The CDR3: CASSETGSNWGQPQHF. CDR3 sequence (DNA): TGTGCCAGCAGTGAAACAGGGTCTAATTGGGGACAGCCCCAGCATTTT.

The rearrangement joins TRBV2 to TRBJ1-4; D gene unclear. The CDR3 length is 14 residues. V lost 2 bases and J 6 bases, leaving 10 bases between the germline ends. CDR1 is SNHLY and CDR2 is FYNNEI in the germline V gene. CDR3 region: CASSEMSQDEKLFF. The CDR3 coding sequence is TGTGCCAGCAGTGAAATGTCTCAGGATGAAAAACTGTTTTTT. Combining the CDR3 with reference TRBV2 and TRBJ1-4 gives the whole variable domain EPEVTQTPSHQVTQMGQEVILRCVPISNHLYFYWYRQILGQKVEFLVSFYNNEISEKSEIFDDQFSVERPDGSNFTLKIRSTKLEDSAMYFCASSEMSQDEKLFFGSGTQLSVL.

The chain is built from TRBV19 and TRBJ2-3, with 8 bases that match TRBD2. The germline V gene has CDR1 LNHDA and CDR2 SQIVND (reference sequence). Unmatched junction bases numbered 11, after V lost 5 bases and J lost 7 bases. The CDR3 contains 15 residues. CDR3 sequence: CASSGVAGGRHTQYF. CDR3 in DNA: TGTGCCAGTAGTGGCGTGGCGGGGGGCCGGCATACGCAGTATTTT.

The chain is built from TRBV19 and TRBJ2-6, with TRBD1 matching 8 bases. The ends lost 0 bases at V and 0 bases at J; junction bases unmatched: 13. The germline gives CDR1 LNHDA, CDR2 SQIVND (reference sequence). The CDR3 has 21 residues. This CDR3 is CASSIERIRDRNHSGANVLTF. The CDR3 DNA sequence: TGTGCCAGTAGTATAGAGAGGATTAGGGACAGGAATCACTCTGGGGCCAACGTCCTGACTTTC.

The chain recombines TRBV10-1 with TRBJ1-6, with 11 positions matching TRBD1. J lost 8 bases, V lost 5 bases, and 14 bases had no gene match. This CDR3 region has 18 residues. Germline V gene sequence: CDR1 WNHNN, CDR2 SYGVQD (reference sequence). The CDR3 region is CASSPRTGGGYKDSPLHF. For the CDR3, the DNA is TGCGCCAGCAGTCCCCGGACAGGGGGCGGGTATAAGGATTCACCCCTCCACTTT.

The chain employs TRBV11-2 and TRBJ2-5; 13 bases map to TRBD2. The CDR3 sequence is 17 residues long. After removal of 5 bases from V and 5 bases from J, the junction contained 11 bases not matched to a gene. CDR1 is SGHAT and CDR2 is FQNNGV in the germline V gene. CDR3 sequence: CASSTGLAGDIGETQYF. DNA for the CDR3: TGTGCCAGCAGCACTGGACTAGCGGGGGACATAGGGGAGACCCAGTACTTC.

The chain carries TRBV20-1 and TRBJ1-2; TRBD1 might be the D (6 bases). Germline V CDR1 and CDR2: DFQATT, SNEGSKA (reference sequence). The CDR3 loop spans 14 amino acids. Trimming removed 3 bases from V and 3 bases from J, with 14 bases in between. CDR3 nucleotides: TGCAGTGCTAGTAACAGGGTGGAGGACTATGGCTACACCTTC. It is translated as CSASNRVEDYGYTF.

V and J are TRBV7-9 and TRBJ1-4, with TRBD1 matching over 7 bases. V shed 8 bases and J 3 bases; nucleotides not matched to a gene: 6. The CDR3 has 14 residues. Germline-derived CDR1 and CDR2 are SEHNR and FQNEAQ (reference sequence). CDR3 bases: TGTGCCAGCGATCCGGGACAGCCTAATGAAAAACTGTTTTTT. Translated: CASDPGQPNEKLFF.

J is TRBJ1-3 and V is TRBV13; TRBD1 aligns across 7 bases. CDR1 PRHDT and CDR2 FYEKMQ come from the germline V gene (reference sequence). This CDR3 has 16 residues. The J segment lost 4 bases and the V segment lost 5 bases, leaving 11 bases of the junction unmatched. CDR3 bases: TGTGCCAGCAGCCCCTCAGGGGGGGGGACCGGAAACACCATATATTTT. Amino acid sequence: CASSPSGGGTGNTIYF.

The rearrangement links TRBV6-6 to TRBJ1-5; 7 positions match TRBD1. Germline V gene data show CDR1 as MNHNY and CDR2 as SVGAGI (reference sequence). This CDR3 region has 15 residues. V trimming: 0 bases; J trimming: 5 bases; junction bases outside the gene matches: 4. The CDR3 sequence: CASSYSRQGDQPQHF. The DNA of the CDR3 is TGTGCCAGCAGTTACTCGCGGCAGGGGGATCAGCCCCAGCATTTT.

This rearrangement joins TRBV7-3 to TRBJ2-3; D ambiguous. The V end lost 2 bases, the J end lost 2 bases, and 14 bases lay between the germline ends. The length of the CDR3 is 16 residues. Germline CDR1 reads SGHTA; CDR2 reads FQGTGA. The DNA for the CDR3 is TGTGCCAGCAGCTTAGAGGACGTGCGGAACACAGATACGCAGTATTTT. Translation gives CASSLEDVRNTDTQYF.

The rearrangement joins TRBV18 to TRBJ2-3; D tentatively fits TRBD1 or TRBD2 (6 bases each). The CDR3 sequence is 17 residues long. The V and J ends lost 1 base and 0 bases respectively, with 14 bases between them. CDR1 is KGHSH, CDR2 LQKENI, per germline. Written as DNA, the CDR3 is TGTGCCAGCTCACCACTCGCCGGGGGCGGGAGCACAGATACGCAGTATTTT. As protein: CASSPLAGGGSTDTQYF. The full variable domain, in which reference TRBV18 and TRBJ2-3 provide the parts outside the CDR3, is NAGVMQNPRHLVRRRGQEARLRCSPMKGHSHVYWYRQLPEEGLKFMVYLQKENIIDESGMPKERFSAEFPKEGPSILRIQQVVRGDSAAYFCASSPLAGGGSTDTQYFGPGTRLTVL.

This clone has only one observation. Here the CDR3 reads CASSPALTSSLQPQHF. The CDR3 bases are TGTGCCAGCTCACCCGCGTTAACATCGAGCCTCCAGCCCCAGCATTTT. The V and J genes are TRBV18 and TRBJ1-5; D gene ambiguous. Per the germline V gene, CDR1 is KGHSH and CDR2 is LQKENI. The CDR3 runs to 16 residues. V lost 3 bases to trimming and J lost 7 bases, with 19 bases between them.

The CDR3 region is CASSLEGTYGYTF. The CDR3, as DNA: TGCGCCAGCAGCTTGGAGGGGACCTATGGCTACACCTTC. V gene TRBV5-1 combines with J gene TRBJ1-2, with D possibly matching TRBD1 (5 bases). This CDR3 has 13 residues. The V gene's germline CDR1 is SGHRS and CDR2 YFSETQ. The V end was cut by 0 bases, the J end by 4 bases, with 7 bases between.

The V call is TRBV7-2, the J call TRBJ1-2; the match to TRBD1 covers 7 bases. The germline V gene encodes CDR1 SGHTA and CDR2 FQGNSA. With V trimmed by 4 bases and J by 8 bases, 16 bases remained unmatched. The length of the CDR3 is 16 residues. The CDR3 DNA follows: TGTGCCAGCAGCTCAGGGCCGGGACAGTCTTCGCTAGGCTACACCTTC. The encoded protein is CASSSGPGQSSLGYTF.

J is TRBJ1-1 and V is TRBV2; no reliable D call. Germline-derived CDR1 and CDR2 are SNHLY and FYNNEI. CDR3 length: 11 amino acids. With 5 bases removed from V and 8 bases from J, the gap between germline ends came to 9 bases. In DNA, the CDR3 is TGTGCCAGCAGTCGCGCTCAGGAAGCTTTCTTT. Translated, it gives CASSRAQEAFF.

As DNA, the CDR3 is TGTGCCAGCAGCCTTGAGAGGGGCAATCAGCCCCAGCATTTT. It specifies CASSLERGNQPQHF. V usage is TRBV2 and J usage is TRBJ1-5; D uncertain. The length of the CDR3 is 14 residues. CDR1 is SNHLY and CDR2 is FYNNEI in the germline V gene. Trimming pared 6 bases from V and 2 bases from J, leaving 11 bases between.

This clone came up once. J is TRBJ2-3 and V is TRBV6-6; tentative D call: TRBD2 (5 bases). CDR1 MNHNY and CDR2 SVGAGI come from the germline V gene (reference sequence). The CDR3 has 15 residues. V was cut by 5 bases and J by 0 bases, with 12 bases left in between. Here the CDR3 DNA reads TGTGCCAGCAGTCCCTTGCGGGCAAGCACAGATACGCAGTATTTT. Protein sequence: CASSPLRASTDTQYF.

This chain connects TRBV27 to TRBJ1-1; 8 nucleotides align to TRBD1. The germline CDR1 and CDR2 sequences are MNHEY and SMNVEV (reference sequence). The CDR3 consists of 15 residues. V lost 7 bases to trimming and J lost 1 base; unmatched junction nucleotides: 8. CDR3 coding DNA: TGTGCCAGCACCAAACGACAGGGGCAGAACACTGAAGCTTTCTTT. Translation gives CASTKRQGQNTEAFF.

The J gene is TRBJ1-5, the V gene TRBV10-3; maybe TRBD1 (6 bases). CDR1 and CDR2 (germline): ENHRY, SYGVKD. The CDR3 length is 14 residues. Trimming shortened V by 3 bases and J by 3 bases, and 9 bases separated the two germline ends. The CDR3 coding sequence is TGTGCCATCAGTGAACAGGGAAACAATCAGCCCCAGCATTTT. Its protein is CAISEQGNNQPQHF.

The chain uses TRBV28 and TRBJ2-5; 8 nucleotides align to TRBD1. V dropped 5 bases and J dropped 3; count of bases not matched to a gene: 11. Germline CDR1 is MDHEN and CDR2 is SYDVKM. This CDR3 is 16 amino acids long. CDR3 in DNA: TGTGCCAGCAGTCTCTGGACAAACAGGGGGGAAGAGACCCAGTACTTC. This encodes CASSLWTNRGEETQYF.

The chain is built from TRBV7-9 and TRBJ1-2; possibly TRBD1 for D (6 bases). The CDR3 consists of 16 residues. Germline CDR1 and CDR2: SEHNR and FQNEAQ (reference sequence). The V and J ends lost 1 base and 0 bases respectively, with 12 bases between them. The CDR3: CASSLEGGRTNYGYTF. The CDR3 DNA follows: TGTGCCAGCAGCTTAGAGGGGGGACGGACTAACTATGGCTACACCTTC.